Below, 4 T cell receptor beta chains from the same sample are listed, as sequenced in a study of T cell responses to AZD1222 COVID-19 vaccine. The method was immunoSEQ multiplex PCR; TCRdb's version includes in-frame clones alone and lacks a portion of them. The profile covers 75,000 to 95,000 clones, with roughly 90% appearing a single time and around 26% taken by the ten largest. The sample was peripheral blood, taken 28 days after the second AZD1222 dose. The receptors derive from an adult who received the AZD1222 COVID-19 vaccine.

The chain couples TRBV7-8 to TRBJ2-7, with TRBD2 matching 11 bases. The germline V gene has CDR1 SGHVS and CDR2 FQNEAQ. This CDR3 is built from 15 residues. Trimming took 4 bases from V and 4 from J; bases not matched to a gene: 6. In DNA, the CDR3 is TGTGCCAGCAGCTCTATAGCGGGAGGGTTGTACGAGCAGTACTTC. It translates to CASSSIAGGLYEQYF.

V gene TRBV5-1 combines with J gene TRBJ2-1; 13 bases are a match to TRBD2. CDR3 size: 16 residues. V was pared by 4 bases and J by 9 bases, with 10 bases of the junction left unmatched. The germline CDR1 and CDR2 sequences are SGHRS and YFSETQ. CDR3 region: CASSPQLAGGPAEQFF. The CDR3 DNA is TGCGCCAGCAGCCCACAACTAGCGGGAGGGCCGGCTGAGCAGTTCTTC.

V usage is TRBV2 and J usage is TRBJ2-1; D gene uncertain. Trimming cost V 2 bases and J 4 bases, with 12 bases left between them. This CDR3 comprises 15 residues. Germline V lookup: CDR1 SNHLY, CDR2 FYNNEI. CDR3 DNA: TGTGCCAGCAGTGAATTACGGGTCCAATACAATGAGCAGTTCTTC. This codes for CASSELRVQYNEQFF.

The chain is built from TRBV7-2 and TRBJ2-1; tentatively, D is TRBD1 (5 bases). Trimming took off 2 bases at V and 5 bases at J, with 10 bases between the two ends. CDR1 and CDR2 (germline): SGHTA, FQGNSA. The CDR3 loop spans 14 amino acids. The CDR3 region is CASSLQTANNEQFF. In DNA, the CDR3 is TGTGCCAGCAGCTTACAGACAGCTAACAATGAGCAGTTCTTC.